This TCR beta chain derives from a study of CD8 T cells in ankylosing spondylitis. Whole-study results and caveats: A TCR beta motif made of several highly homologous variants seemed typical of ankylosing spondylitis blood.

This clonotype was seen at least ten times. The antigen remains unidentified. From the 5' RACE reads, TCRdb called clonotypes with MiXCR, one entry per CDR3 protein. The sample contains about 440,000 distinct CDR3 sequences, about 15% of which appear only once. Material: blood, either unsorted or a sorted T cell fraction (not recorded which). This TCR was sampled from a male donor with ankylosing spondylitis.

CDR3 DNA: TGTGCCAGCAGCGCCCTCACAGGGACTGAAGCTTTCTTT. This gives the protein CASSALTGTEAFF. The rearrangement uses TRBV9 and TRBJ1-1, with a tentative D call TRBD1 (6 bases). The CDR3 extends over 13 amino acids. Trimming took 3 bases from V and 5 from J, leaving 11 bases between them. The germline V gene has CDR1 SGDLS and CDR2 YYNGEE.